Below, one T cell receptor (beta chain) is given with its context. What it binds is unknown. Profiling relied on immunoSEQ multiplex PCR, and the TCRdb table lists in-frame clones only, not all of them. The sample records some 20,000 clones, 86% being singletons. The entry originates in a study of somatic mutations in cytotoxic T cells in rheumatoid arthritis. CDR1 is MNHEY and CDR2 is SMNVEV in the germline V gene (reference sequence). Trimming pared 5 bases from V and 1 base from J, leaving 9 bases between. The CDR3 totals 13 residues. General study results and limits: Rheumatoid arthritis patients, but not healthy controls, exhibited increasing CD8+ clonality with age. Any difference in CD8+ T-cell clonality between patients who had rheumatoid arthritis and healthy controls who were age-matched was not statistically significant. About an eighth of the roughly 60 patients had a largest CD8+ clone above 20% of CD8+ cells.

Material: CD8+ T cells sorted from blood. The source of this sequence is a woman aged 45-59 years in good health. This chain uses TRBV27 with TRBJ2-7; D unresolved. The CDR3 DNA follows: TGTGCCAGCAGTATCAGCAGATCCTACGAGCAGTACTTC. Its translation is CASSISRSYEQYF.